This is a list of T cell receptor beta chains from one sample in a study of blood T cell repertoires in COVID-19. Sequencing was performed with immunoSEQ multiplex PCR; in TCRdb, only in-frame clones are kept and a portion is missing. The data contain 35,000 to 50,000 clones, 75% to 90% of them seen just once; the ten biggest clones take up roughly 14%. The sequencing sample was made of peripheral blood. The source of these receptors is a man aged 45 to 65 with active or convalescent COVID-19. Both conserved end residues are part of each CDR3. The D gene is left open where the match is weak. Clone size appears in some rows only: once, few, many, or a class for an expanded clone.

>TRBV7-9|-|-|TRBJ2-7
CASSLASTGYEQYF
TGTGCCAGCAGCTTAGCTAGCACGGGTTACGAGCAGTACTTC
>TRBV6-1|-|-|TRBJ1-1
CASSDRVAEAFF
TGTGCCAGCAGTGACCGGGTGGCAGAAGCTTTCTTT
>TRBV6-5|-|TRBD1|TRBJ2-7
CAIVGRGLGEQYF
TGTGCCATCGTGGGCAGGGGGCTTGGGGAGCAGTACTTC
>TRBV5-1|-|TRBD2|TRBJ2-1
CASTLLAGDIHNEQFF
TGCGCCAGCACGCTTCTAGCGGGAGACATTCACAATGAGCAGTTCTTC
>TRBV5-1|-|-|TRBJ2-7
CASSVGGNEQYF
TGCGCCAGCAGTGTCGGCGGAAACGAGCAGTACTTC
>TRBV3-1/TRBV3-2|-|TRBD2|TRBJ2-3
CASSRRTSGGADTQYF
TGTGCCAGCAGCCGCAGGACTAGCGGGGGTGCAGATACGCAGTATTTT
>TRBV5-1|-|TRBD2|TRBJ2-3
CASSLALDTSGSDTQYF
TGCGCCAGCAGCTTGGCCCTAGATACTAGCGGGTCAGATACGCAGTATTTT
>TRBV12-2|-|-|TRBJ2-7
CASRSRDRASYEQYF
TGTGCAAGTCGCAGCCGGGACAGGGCCTCCTACGAGCAGTACTTC
>TRBV9|-|-|TRBJ2-1
CASSAPRNEQFF
TGTGCCAGCAGCGCCCCGAGGAATGAGCAGTTCTTC
>TRBV27|few|TRBD2|TRBJ2-1
CASSPSGGAYNEQFF
TGTGCCAGCAGTCCTAGCGGGGGAGCCTACAATGAGCAGTTCTTC
>TRBV12-2|-|-|TRBJ2-5
CASRLFRGRGQETQYF
TGTGCAAGTCGCTTATTCAGGGGGCGCGGACAAGAGACCCAGTACTTC
>TRBV3-1/TRBV3-2|-|-|TRBJ2-7
CASSRNDLLEQYF
TGTGCCAGCAGCCGGAATGACTTGCTCGAGCAGTACTTC
>TRBV19|-|-|TRBJ1-5
CASSIDLFRTDNQPQHF
TGTGCCAGTAGTATAGATTTATTTAGGACAGACAATCAGCCCCAGCATTTT
>TRBV29-1|-|-|TRBJ2-2
CSVVPPGKNTGELFF
TGCAGCGTTGTCCCTCCAGGGAAGAACACCGGGGAGCTGTTTTTT
>TRBV7-6|-|TRBD1|TRBJ2-7
CASSLGTGPLSYEQYF
TGTGCCAGCAGCTTAGGGACAGGACCGCTCTCCTACGAGCAGTACTTC
>TRBV2|-|TRBD2|TRBJ2-7
CASSISSTSRIYEQYF
TGTGCCAGCAGCATTTCCTCGACTAGCCGTATCTACGAGCAGTACTTC
>TRBV4-1|-|-|TRBJ2-1
CASSQDGGPLGDEQFF
TGCGCCAGCAGCCAAGACGGGGGGCCCCTCGGTGATGAGCAGTTCTTC
>TRBV6-1|-|TRBD1|TRBJ1-3
CASSGQQGGIGNTIYF
TGTGCCAGCAGTGGACAACAGGGGGGGATCGGAAACACCATATATTTT
>TRBV7-9|-|-|TRBJ2-3
CASSLATAGTDTQYF
TGTGCCAGCAGCTTAGCGACCGCCGGGACAGATACGCAGTATTTT
>TRBV9|-|TRBD1|TRBJ2-3
CASSVHTDRVTDTQYF
TGTGCCAGCAGCGTCCATACAGACAGGGTCACAGATACGCAGTATTTT
>TRBV7-8|-|-|TRBJ1-5
CASSLARGVNSNQPQHF
TGTGCCAGCAGCTTAGCGCGGGGGGTAAATAGCAATCAGCCCCAGCATTTT
>TRBV7-6|-|TRBD2|TRBJ2-1
CASSLITSGGAGHEQFF
TGTGCCAGCAGCTTAATAACTAGCGGGGGGGCTGGTCATGAGCAGTTCTTC
>TRBV6-1|-|-|TRBJ2-3
CASSEAAGLTDTQYF
TGTGCCAGCAGTGAAGCTGCGGGGCTCACAGATACGCAGTATTTT
>TRBV20-1|-|-|TRBJ2-7
CSASRTSSYEQYF
TGCAGTGCTAGTAGGACAAGCTCCTACGAGCAGTACTTC
>TRBV6-5|-|TRBD1|TRBJ2-1
CASSRPGQGYNEQFF
TGTGCCAGCAGTCGCCCGGGACAGGGGTACAATGAGCAGTTCTTC
>TRBV18|-|-|TRBJ2-3
CASSPSADTQYF
TGTGCCAGCTCACCATCCGCAGATACGCAGTATTTT
>TRBV5-4|few|TRBD2|TRBJ2-5
CASSSGLAGRLAETQYF
TGTGCCAGCAGCTCGGGACTAGCGGGGCGGCTGGCAGAGACCCAGTACTTC